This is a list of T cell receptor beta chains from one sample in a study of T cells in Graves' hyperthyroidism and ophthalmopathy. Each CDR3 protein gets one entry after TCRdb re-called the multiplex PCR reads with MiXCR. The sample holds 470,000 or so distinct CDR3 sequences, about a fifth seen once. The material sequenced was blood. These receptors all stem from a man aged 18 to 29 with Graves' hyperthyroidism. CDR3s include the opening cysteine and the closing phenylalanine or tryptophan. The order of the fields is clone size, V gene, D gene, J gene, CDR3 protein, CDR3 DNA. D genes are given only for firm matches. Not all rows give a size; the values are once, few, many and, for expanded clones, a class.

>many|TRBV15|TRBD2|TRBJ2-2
CATSRKAGGLYTGELFF
TGTGCCACCAGCAGAAAGGCGGGGGGGCTTTACACCGGGGAGCTGTTTTTT
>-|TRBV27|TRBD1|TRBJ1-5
CASSFRGRGNQPQHF
TGTGCCAGCAGTTTCAGGGGGCGGGGAAATCAGCCCCAGCATTTT
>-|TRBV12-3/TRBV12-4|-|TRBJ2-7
CASSLHRETYEQYF
TGTGCCAGCTCCCTGCACAGAGAGACCTACGAGCAGTACTTC
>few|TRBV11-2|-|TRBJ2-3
CANSFGGTGTDTQYF
TGTGCCAACAGCTTCGGTGGCACAGGCACAGATACGCAGTATTTT
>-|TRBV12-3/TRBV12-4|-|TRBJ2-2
CASIVGGPRTGELFF
TGTGCCAGCATTGTTGGGGGGCCGCGCACCGGGGAGCTGTTTTTT
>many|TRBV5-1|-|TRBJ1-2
CASSLAGPSPNTF
TGCGCCAGCAGCTTGGCCGGCCCAAGTCCAAACACCTTC
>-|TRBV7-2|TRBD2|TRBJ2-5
CASSPNRLAVGETQYF
TGTGCCAGCAGCCCGAACAGACTAGCGGTGGGAGAGACCCAGTACTTC
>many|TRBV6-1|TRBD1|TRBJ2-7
CASSAGTAYEQYF
TGTGCCAGCAGCGCCGGGACAGCCTACGAGCAGTACTTC
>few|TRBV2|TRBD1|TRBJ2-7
CASSEVKGTGYEQYF
TGTGCCAGCAGTGAGGTTAAGGGGACAGGCTACGAGCAGTACTTC
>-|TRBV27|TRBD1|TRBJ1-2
CASSLIARGNGYTF
TGTGCCAGCAGTTTAATAGCCAGGGGGAATGGCTACACCTTC
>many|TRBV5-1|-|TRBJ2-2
CASSPGDLLNTGELFF
TGCGCCAGCAGCCCGGGGGATCTACTCAACACCGGGGAGCTGTTTTTT
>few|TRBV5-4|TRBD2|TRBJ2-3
CASSWILTSGTDTQYF
TGTGCCAGCAGCTGGATACTGACTAGCGGCACAGATACGCAGTATTTT
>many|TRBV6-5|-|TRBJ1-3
CASSTGTGSGNTIYF
TGTGCCAGCAGTACCGGGACGGGCTCTGGAAACACCATATATTTT
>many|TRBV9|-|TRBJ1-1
CASKFGEGDTNTEAFF
TGTGCCAGCAAATTCGGGGAGGGCGACACGAACACTGAAGCTTTCTTT
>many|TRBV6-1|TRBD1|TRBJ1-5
CASSSPGQGLHF
TGTGCCAGCAGCTCCCCGGGACAGGGGCTCCATTTT
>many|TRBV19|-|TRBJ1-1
CASTPQGNTEAFF
TGTGCCAGTACCCCACAGGGGAACACTGAAGCTTTCTTT
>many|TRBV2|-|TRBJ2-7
CASSKDERRSYEQYF
TGTGCCAGCAGCAAAGATGAGCGGCGCTCCTACGAGCAGTACTTC
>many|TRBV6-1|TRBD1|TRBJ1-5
CASSPIQGQSQPQHF
TGTGCCAGCAGTCCTATCCAGGGACAGAGTCAGCCCCAGCATTTT
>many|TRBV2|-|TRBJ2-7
CASSESTGREQYF
TGTGCCAGCAGTGAGTCGACAGGAAGGGAGCAGTACTTC
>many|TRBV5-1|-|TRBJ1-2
CASSQLTANYGYTF
TGCGCCAGCAGCCAACTTACAGCTAACTATGGCTACACCTTC
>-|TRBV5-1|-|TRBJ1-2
CASGLGSEDYGYTF
TGCGCCAGCGGGCTAGGTAGTGAAGACTATGGCTACACCTTC